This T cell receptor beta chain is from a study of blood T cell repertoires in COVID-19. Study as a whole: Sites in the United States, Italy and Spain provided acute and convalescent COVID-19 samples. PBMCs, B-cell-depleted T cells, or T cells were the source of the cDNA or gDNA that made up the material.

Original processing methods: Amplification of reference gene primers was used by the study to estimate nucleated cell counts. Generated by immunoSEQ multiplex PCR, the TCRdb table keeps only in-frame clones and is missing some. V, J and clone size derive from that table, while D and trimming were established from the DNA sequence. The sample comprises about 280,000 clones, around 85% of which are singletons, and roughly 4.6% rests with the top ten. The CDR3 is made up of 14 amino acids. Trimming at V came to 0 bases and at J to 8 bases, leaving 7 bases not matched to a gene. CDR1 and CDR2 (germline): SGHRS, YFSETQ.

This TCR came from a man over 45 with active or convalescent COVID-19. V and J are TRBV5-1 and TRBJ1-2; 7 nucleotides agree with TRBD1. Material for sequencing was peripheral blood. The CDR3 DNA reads TGCGCCAGCAGCTTGGGGACAGGAGTGCTCGGCTACACCTTC. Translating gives CASSLGTGVLGYTF.